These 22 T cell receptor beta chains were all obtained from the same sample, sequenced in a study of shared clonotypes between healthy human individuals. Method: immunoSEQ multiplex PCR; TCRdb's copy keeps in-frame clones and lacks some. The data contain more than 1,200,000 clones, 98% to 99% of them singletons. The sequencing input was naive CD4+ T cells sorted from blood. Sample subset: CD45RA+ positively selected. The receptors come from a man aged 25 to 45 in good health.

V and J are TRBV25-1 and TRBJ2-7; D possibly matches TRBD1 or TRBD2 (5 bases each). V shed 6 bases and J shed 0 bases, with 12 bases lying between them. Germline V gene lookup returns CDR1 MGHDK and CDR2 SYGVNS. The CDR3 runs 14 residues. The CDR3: CASRGDGSSYEQYF. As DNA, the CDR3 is TGTGCCAGCAGGGGGGACGGCAGCTCCTACGAGCAGTACTTC.

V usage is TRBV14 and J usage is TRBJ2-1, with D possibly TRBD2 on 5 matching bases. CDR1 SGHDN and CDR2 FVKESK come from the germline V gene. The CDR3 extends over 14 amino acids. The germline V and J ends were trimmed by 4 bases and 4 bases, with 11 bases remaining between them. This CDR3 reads CASSPRRGYNEQFF. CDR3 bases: TGTGCCAGCAGCCCTCGACGGGGATACAATGAGCAGTTCTTC.

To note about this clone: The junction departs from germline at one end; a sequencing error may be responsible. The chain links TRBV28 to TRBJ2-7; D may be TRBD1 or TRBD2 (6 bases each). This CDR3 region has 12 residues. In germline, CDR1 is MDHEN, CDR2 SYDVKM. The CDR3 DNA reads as TGTGCCAGCAGTTCCTACAGGGACTGGGCCCTCTTC. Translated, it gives CASSSYRDWALF.

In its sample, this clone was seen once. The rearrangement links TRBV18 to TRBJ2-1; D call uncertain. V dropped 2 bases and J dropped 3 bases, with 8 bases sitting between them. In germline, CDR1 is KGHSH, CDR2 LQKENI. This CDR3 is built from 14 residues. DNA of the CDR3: TGTGCCAGCTCACCATGGGCGGACTACAATGAGCAGTTCTTC. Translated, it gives CASSPWADYNEQFF. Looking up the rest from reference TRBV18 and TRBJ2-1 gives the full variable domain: NAGVMQNPRHLVRRRGQEARLRCSPMKGHSHVYWYRQLPEEGLKFMVYLQKENIIDESGMPKERFSAEFPKEGPSILRIQQVVRGDSAAYFCASSPWADYNEQFFGPGTRLTVL.

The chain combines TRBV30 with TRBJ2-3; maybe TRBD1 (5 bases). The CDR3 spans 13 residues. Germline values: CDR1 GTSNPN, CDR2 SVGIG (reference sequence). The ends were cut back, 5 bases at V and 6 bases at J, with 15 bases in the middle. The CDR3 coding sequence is TGTGCCTGGGGGGTTCAAGGGGCCGATACGCAGTATTTT. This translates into CAWGVQGADTQYF.

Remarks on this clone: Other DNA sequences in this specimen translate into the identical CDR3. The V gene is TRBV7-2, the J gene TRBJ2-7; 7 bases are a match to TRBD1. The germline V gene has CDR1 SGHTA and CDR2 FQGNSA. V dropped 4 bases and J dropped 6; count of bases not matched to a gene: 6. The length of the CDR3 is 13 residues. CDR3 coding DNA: TGTGCCAGCAGCTCGACAGGGTTGGGCGAGCAGTACTTC. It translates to CASSSTGLGEQYF.

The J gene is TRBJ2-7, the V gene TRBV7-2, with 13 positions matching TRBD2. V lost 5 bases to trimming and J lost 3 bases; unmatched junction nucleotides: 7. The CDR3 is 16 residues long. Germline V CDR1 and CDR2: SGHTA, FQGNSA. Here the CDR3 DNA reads TGTGCCAGCAGCACATGGGGGACTAGCGGGATCTACGAGCAGTACTTC. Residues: CASSTWGTSGIYEQYF.

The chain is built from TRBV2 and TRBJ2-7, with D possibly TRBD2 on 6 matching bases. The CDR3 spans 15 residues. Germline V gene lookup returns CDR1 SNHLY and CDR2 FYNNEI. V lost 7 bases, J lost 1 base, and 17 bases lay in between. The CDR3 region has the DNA TGTGCCAGCATTCCCGTCGGGGGTAGTTCCTACGAGCAGTACTTC. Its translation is CASIPVGGSSYEQYF.

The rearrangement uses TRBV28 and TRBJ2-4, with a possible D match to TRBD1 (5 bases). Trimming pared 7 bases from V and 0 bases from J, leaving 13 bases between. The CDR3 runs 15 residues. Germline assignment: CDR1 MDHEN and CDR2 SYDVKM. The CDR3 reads CASNRQSLAKNIQYF. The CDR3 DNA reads TGTGCCAGCAACCGACAGTCTCTAGCCAAAAACATTCAGTACTTC.

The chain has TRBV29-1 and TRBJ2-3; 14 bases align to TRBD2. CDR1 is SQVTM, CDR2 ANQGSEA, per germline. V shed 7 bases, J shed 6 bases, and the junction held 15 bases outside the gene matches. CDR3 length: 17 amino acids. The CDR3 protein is CSGLLPTGLAGVDTQYF. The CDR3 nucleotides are TGCAGCGGTCTACTTCCCACGGGACTAGCGGGAGTGGATACGCAGTATTTT.

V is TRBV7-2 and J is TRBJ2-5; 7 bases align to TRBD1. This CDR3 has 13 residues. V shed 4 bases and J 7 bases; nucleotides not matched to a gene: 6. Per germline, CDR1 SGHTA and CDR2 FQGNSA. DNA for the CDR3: TGTGCCAGCAGCTCGTACGACAGGGCGACCCAGTACTTC. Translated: CASSSYDRATQYF.

The CDR3 here is CAISESGANEKLFF. CDR3 DNA: TGTGCCATCAGTGAGTCAGGGGCTAATGAAAAACTGTTTTTT. V is TRBV10-3 and J is TRBJ1-4, with D perhaps matching TRBD1 (5 bases). The CDR3 extends over 14 amino acids. V lost 0 bases and J lost 3, with 5 bases in between. Germline values: CDR1 ENHRY, CDR2 SYGVKD.

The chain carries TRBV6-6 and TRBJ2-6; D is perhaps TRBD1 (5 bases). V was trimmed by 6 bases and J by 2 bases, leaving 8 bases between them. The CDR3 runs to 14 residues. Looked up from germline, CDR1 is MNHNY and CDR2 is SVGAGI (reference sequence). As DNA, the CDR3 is TGTGCCAGCAGCAGGGCTCCTGGGGCCAACGTCCTGACTTTC. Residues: CASSRAPGANVLTF.

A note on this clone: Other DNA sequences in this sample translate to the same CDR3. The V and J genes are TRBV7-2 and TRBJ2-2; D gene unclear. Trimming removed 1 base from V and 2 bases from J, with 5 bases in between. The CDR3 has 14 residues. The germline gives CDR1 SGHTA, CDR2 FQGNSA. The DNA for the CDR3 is TGTGCCAGCAGCTTAGGGCGAAACACCGGGGAGCTGTTTTTT. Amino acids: CASSLGRNTGELFF.

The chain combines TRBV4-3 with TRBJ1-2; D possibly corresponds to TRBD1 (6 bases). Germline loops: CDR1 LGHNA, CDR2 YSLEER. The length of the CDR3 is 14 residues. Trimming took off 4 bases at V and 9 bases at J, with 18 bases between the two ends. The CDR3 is CASSPRGQVGRYTF. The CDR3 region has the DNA TGCGCCAGCAGCCCCCGGGGGCAGGTGGGTCGCTACACCTTC.

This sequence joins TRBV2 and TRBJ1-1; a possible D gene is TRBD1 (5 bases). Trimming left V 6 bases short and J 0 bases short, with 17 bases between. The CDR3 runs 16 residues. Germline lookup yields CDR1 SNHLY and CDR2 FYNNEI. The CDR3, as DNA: TGTGCCAGCAGGGCTCCCTCAGGACAAATGAACACTGAAGCTTTCTTT. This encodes CASRAPSGQMNTEAFF.

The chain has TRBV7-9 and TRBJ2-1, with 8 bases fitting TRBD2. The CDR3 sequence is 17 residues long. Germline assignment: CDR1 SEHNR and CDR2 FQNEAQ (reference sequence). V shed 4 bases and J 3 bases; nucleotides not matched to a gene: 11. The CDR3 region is CASSSRRGSGNYNEQFF. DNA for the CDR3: TGTGCCAGCAGCTCCCGTCGAGGTAGCGGGAACTACAATGAGCAGTTCTTC.

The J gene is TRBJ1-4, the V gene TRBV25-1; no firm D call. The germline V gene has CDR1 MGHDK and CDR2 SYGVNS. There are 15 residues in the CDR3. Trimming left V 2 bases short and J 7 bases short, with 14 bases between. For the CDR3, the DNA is TGTGCCAGCAGTGAAGCGGGCGGGGTAGGTGAAAAACTGTTTTTT. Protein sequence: CASSEAGGVGEKLFF.

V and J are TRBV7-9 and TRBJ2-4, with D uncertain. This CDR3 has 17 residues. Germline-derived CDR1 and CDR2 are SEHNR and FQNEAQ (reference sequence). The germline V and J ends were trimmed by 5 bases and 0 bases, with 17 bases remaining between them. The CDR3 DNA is TGTGCCAGCAGCCCAGCGCCCCCTGACCAAGCCAAAAACATTCAGTACTTC. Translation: CASSPAPPDQAKNIQYF.

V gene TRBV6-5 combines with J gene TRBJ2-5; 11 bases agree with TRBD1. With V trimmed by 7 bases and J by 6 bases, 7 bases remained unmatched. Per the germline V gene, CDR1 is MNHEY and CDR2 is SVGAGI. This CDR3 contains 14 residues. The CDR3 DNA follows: TGTGCCAGCACCCCCGGGACAGGGGGTAAGACCCAGTACTTC. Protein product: CASTPGTGGKTQYF.

In nucleotides, the CDR3 is TGTGCCACAGGTCCCATACCAAATGAGCAGTTCTTC. This sequence encodes CATGPIPNEQFF. The chain combines TRBV11-2 with TRBJ2-1; D is unclear. V was shortened by 10 bases and J by 7 bases, with 14 bases between the two germline ends. CDR1 SGHAT and CDR2 FQNNGV come from the germline V gene. CDR3 size: 12 residues.

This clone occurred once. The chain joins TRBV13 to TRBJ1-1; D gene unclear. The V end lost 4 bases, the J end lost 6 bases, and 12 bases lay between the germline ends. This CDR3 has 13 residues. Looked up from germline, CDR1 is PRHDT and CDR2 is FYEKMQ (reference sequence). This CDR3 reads CASSSARSSEAFF. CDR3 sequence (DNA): TGTGCCAGCAGCTCGGCCCGTAGTTCTGAAGCTTTCTTT.